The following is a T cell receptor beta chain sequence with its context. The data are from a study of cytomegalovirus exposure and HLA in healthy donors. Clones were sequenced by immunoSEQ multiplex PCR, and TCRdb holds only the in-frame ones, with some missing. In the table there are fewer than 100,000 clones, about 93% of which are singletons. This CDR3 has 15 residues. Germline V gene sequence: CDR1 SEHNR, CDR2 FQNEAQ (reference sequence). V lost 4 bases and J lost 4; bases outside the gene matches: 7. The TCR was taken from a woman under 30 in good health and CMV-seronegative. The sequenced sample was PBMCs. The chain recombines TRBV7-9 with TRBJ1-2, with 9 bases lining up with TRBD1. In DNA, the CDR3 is TGTGCCAGCAGCTACGGACAGGGGCCGCTCTATGGCTACACCTTC. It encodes CASSYGQGPLYGYTF.